There are a few counts of the clone carrying this T cell receptor (beta chain). Profiled with immunoSEQ multiplex PCR; TCRdb holds only in-frame clones, not every one. Here the sample spans fewer than 80,000 clones, roughly 88% being singletons. CDR1 is MGHRA and CDR2 is YSYEKL in the germline V gene. The germline V and J ends were trimmed by 1 base and 1 base, with 7 bases remaining between them. The CDR3 runs 14 residues. The record originates from a study of T cell responses to AZD1222 COVID-19 vaccine. The source of this sequence is an adult who received the MenACWY meningococcal vaccine as a control. The genes are TRBV4-1 and TRBJ1-1; D is undetermined. Sequenced material: peripheral blood, taken 28 days after the second dose of the MenACWY control vaccine. The CDR3 DNA reads TGCGCCAGCAGCCAAGTTTCCCCGAACACTGAAGCTTTCTTT. As protein: CASSQVSPNTEAFF.